A single sample is the source of the 26 T cell receptor beta chains below, sequenced in a study of technical replicates of blood from a few donors. The repertoire was sequenced with immunoSEQ multiplex PCR; TCRdb's copy has only in-frame clones and lacks some. In the table there are over 50,000 clones, roughly 97% of which are singletons. The material sequenced was T cells isolated from PBMCs. Receptor source: a human donor in good health.

This rearrangement joins TRBV5-1 to TRBJ2-1; no reliable D call. The CDR3 loop spans 12 amino acids. In germline, CDR1 is SGHRS, CDR2 YFSETQ. Trimming cost V 4 bases and J 6 bases, with 8 bases left between them. CDR3 loop: CASSPSANEQFF. The CDR3 region has the DNA TGCGCCAGCAGCCCTAGTGCCAATGAGCAGTTCTTC.

The chain carries TRBV29-1 and TRBJ2-7; 10 nucleotides align to TRBD1. CDR1 and CDR2 from the germline V gene are SQVTM and ANQGSEA. This CDR3 region has 12 residues. With V trimmed by 7 bases and J by 4 bases, 4 bases remained unmatched. The CDR3 loop reads CSAGQGVYEQYF. In nucleotides, the CDR3 is TGCAGCGCTGGACAGGGGGTATACGAGCAGTACTTC.

The CDR3 here is CASSVSGTGGNEQFF. The CDR3 region has the DNA TGTGCCAGCAGCGTCTCCGGGACAGGGGGCAATGAGCAGTTCTTC. The chain carries TRBV9 and TRBJ2-1, with 11 bases lining up with TRBD1. The length of the CDR3 is 15 residues. V gave up 2 bases and J gave up 6 bases; unmatched junction bases: 4. Germline loops: CDR1 SGDLS, CDR2 YYNGEE.

This rearrangement joins TRBV9 to TRBJ2-7; TRBD2 agrees at 9 bases. CDR3 length: 16 residues. The germline V gene encodes CDR1 SGDLS and CDR2 YYNGEE. After removal of 0 bases from V and 1 base from J, the junction contained 5 bases not matched to a gene. The chain's CDR3 is CASSVVPLAGSYEQYF. The DNA for the CDR3 is TGTGCCAGCAGCGTAGTCCCCCTAGCGGGATCCTACGAGCAGTACTTC.

The chain is built from TRBV28 and TRBJ2-3, with TRBD2 identical over 8 bases. The CDR3 contains 16 residues. Germline V gene sequence: CDR1 MDHEN, CDR2 SYDVKM. V was pared by 5 bases and J by 4 bases, with 11 bases of the junction left unmatched. The DNA of the CDR3 is TGTGCCAGCAGTCCAATAGCGGGACCCTCCGCAGATACGCAGTATTTT. Its translation is CASSPIAGPSADTQYF. The full variable domain, rest sourced from reference TRBV28 and TRBJ2-3, is DVKVTQSSRYLVKRTGEKVFLECVQDMDHENMFWYRQDPGLGLRLIYFSYDVKMKEKGDIPEGYSVSREKKERFSLILESASTNQTSMYLCASSPIAGPSADTQYFGPGTRLTVL.

This chain uses TRBV4-1 with TRBJ1-2; D gene ambiguous. V gave up 2 bases and J gave up 1 base, with 11 bases separating them. Germline V gives CDR1 MGHRA, CDR2 YSYEKL. The CDR3 has 15 residues. CDR3: CASSQLRLVNYGYTF. CDR3 bases: TGCGCCAGCAGCCAACTCAGGTTGGTTAACTATGGCTACACCTTC.

V gene TRBV5-6 combines with J gene TRBJ1-1; D uncertain. This CDR3 is 14 amino acids long. Germline V gene data show CDR1 as SGHDT and CDR2 as YYEEEE. Trimming removed 2 bases at V and 4 bases at J, with 12 bases between. The CDR3 DNA reads as TGTGCCAGCAGCTTAAAACTATCGGGCACTGAAGCTTTCTTT. Protein sequence: CASSLKLSGTEAFF.

The chain has TRBV10-3 and TRBJ2-7, with D unclear. The germline gives CDR1 ENHRY, CDR2 SYGVKD. This CDR3 contains 12 residues. V lost 0 bases and J 4 bases, leaving 4 bases between the germline ends. CDR3 DNA: TGTGCCATCAGTGAGTCCGGGTACGAGCAGTACTTC. This sequence encodes CAISESGYEQYF.

J is TRBJ1-5 and V is TRBV28, with unresolved D. Deletions cut 8 bases from V and 5 bases from J, with 19 bases between. The length of the CDR3 is 15 residues. CDR1 MDHEN and CDR2 SYDVKM come from the germline V gene. The CDR3 DNA is TGTGCCAGCGCGATGGGTCGGAGTTACTATCAGCCCCAGCATTTT. Residues: CASAMGRSYYQPQHF.

The gene calls are TRBV28 and TRBJ2-5; D may be TRBD2 (7 bases). Between the trimmed V and J ends, which lost 6 bases and 3 bases, there was a span of 14 bases. Per germline, CDR1 MDHEN and CDR2 SYDVKM. The CDR3 is 14 amino acids. This chain's CDR3 is CASSSGGPKETQYF. The CDR3 nucleotides read TGTGCCAGCAGCTCCGGGGGGCCAAAAGAGACCCAGTACTTC.

As DNA, the CDR3 is TGTGCCAGCAGCTTGGACAGGTCGGAGCAGTACTTC. Translating it yields CASSLDRSEQYF. The chain is built from TRBV7-8 and TRBJ2-7, with 7 positions matching TRBD1. Per germline, CDR1 SGHVS and CDR2 FQNEAQ. The length of the CDR3 is 12 residues. J lost 7 bases, V lost 3 bases, and 3 bases had no gene match.

The J gene is TRBJ1-1, the V gene TRBV29-1, with D hard to call. This CDR3 region has 11 residues. V dropped 7 bases and J dropped 10 bases, with 16 bases sitting between them. From germline, CDR1 is SQVTM and CDR2 ANQGSEA. Written as DNA, the CDR3 is TGCAGCGGCAATATGGGGAGGAGAGCTTTCTTT. It is translated as CSGNMGRRAFF.

Remarks on this clone: Mismatch with germline at one junction end may stem from a read error. The chain employs TRBV5-8 and TRBJ2-7, with 8 bases that match TRBD1. This CDR3 has 16 amino acids. Germline V gene lookup returns CDR1 SGHTS and CDR2 YDEGEE. The CDR3 coding sequence is TGTGCCAGCAGCTTGGCTAGAGACAGGGGCTCCAACGAGCAGTACTTC. Residues: CASSLARDRGSNEQYF.

The chain combines TRBV13 with TRBJ1-5, with D tentatively TRBD1 (6 bases). The CDR3 runs 18 residues. Trimming shortened V by 0 bases and J by 0 bases, and 15 bases separated the two germline ends. CDR1 PRHDT and CDR2 FYEKMQ come from the germline V gene (reference sequence). CDR3 nucleotide sequence: TGTGCCAGCAGCTTAGGCCCTCGGGGGGGCAATAGCAATCAGCCCCAGCATTTT. Amino acid sequence: CASSLGPRGGNSNQPQHF.

The CDR3 loop is CASSQVGRFYQETQYF. The CDR3 DNA sequence: TGCGCCAGCAGCCAAGTGGGCAGATTTTACCAAGAGACCCAGTACTTC. The V and J genes are TRBV4-1 and TRBJ2-5; no reliable D call. Trimming removed 1 base from V and 0 bases from J, with 12 bases in between. Per the germline V gene, CDR1 is MGHRA and CDR2 is YSYEKL. The CDR3 extends over 16 amino acids.

The V and J genes are TRBV10-3 and TRBJ2-5; maybe TRBD1 (5 bases). V lost 0 bases and J 2 bases, leaving 7 bases between the germline ends. The germline V gene has CDR1 ENHRY and CDR2 SYGVKD. This CDR3 comprises 14 residues. CDR3 nucleotides: TGTGCCATCAGTGAGTCAACAGGACAAGAGACCCAGTACTTC. Its protein product is CAISESTGQETQYF.

The V call is TRBV6-5, the J call TRBJ2-7, with 9 bases aligning to TRBD2. CDR1 and CDR2 from the germline V gene are MNHEY and SVGAGI. J lost 1 base, V lost 0 bases, and 1 base had no gene match. CDR3 length: 15 residues. CDR3 residues: CASSYSSGSSYEQYF. CDR3 in DNA: TGTGCCAGCAGTTACTCTAGCGGGAGTTCCTACGAGCAGTACTTC.

The chain recombines TRBV30 with TRBJ2-7, with 7 bases identical to TRBD1. Germline V gene lookup returns CDR1 GTSNPN and CDR2 SVGIG (reference sequence). The CDR3 sequence is 12 residues long. With 5 bases clipped from V and 0 bases from J, the junction kept 1 base outside the gene matches. CDR3 amino acids: CAWGTVSYEQYF. CDR3 in DNA: TGTGCCTGGGGGACAGTCTCCTACGAGCAGTACTTC.

The DNA of the CDR3 is TGCGCCAGCAGCCAAGGGACTAGCGGGTTACAAGAGACCCAGTACTTC. As protein: CASSQGTSGLQETQYF. The chain employs TRBV4-1 and TRBJ2-5, with TRBD2 identical over 11 bases. The CDR3 is 16 residues long. Germline V lookup: CDR1 MGHRA, CDR2 YSYEKL. V lost 1 base, J lost 2 bases, and 3 bases stayed unmatched.

On this clone itself: The same CDR3 arises from other DNA sequences in this sample as well. V gene TRBV5-1 combines with J gene TRBJ1-1; D call uncertain. The CDR3 sequence is 14 residues long. CDR1 is SGHRS and CDR2 is YFSETQ in the germline V gene. V gave up 0 bases and J gave up 0 bases, with 6 bases separating them. The CDR3 here is CASSLATVNTEAFF. The DNA of the CDR3 is TGCGCCAGCAGCTTGGCCACGGTGAACACTGAAGCTTTCTTT.

V and J are TRBV7-8 and TRBJ2-7, with D perhaps matching TRBD2 (6 bases). The V end was cut by 4 bases, the J end by 4 bases, with 14 bases between. Germline V lookup: CDR1 SGHVS, CDR2 FQNEAQ. This CDR3 is built from 14 residues. CDR3 sequence: CASSSGRITYEQYF. DNA for the CDR3: TGTGCCAGCAGCTCCGGGAGAATTACGTACGAGCAGTACTTC. The entire variable domain, with the rest obtained from reference TRBV7-8 and TRBJ2-7, is as follows: GAGVSQSPRYKVAKRGQDVALRCDPISGHVSLFWYQQALGQGPEFLTYFQNEAQLDKSGLPSDRFFAERPEGSVSTLKIQRTQQEDSAVYLCASSSGRITYEQYFGPGTRLTVT.

The V call is TRBV7-3, the J call TRBJ2-7; a weak D match, TRBD2 (6 bases). Trimming left V 0 bases short and J 3 bases short, with 6 bases between. Germline V lookup: CDR1 SGHTA, CDR2 FQGTGA. There are 13 residues in the CDR3. CDR3: CASSLTGGYEQYF. DNA for the CDR3: TGTGCCAGCAGCTTAACGGGGGGCTACGAGCAGTACTTC.

The chain links TRBV29-1 to TRBJ2-7, with 10 positions matching TRBD1. Germline CDR1 and CDR2: SQVTM and ANQGSEA. The trim removed 8 bases at V and 6 bases at J, leaving 7 bases unmatched. The CDR3 runs 12 residues. CDR3 bases: TGCAGCTTTGGACAGGGGGAATCCGAGCAGTACTTC. Its protein product is CSFGQGESEQYF.

This clone was seen only once. This chain links TRBV7-2 with TRBJ1-4; D is undetermined. Germline V CDR1 and CDR2: SGHTA, FQGNSA. This CDR3 has 13 residues. Trimming stripped 5 bases from V and 0 bases from J, with 4 bases between. CDR3 sequence: CASSISTNEKLFF. The CDR3 DNA sequence: TGTGCCAGCAGCATATCAACTAATGAAAAACTGTTTTTT.

The gene calls are TRBV9 and TRBJ1-2; possibly TRBD1 for D (6 bases). The germline V gene encodes CDR1 SGDLS and CDR2 YYNGEE. V was shortened by 5 bases and J by 7 bases, with 18 bases between the two germline ends. The CDR3 is 14 amino acids. DNA of the CDR3: TGTGCCAGCAGGACCCAGGGGAGTGCCTCTGGCTACACCTTC. Its protein is CASRTQGSASGYTF.

V gene TRBV6-5 combines with J gene TRBJ1-5; D not resolved. Germline V gene data show CDR1 as MNHEY and CDR2 as SVGAGI. Trimming took 6 bases from V and 0 from J, leaving 12 bases between them. The CDR3 has 15 amino acids. The DNA of the CDR3 is TGTGCCAGCAGACTAGACGGTTATAGCAATCAGCCCCAGCATTTT. Protein sequence: CASRLDGYSNQPQHF.